Each of the 5 T cell receptor beta chains below was sequenced from the same sample in a study of T cell repertoires in cytomegalovirus infection. These receptors' antigens are unknown. TCRdb called the reads again in MiXCR, with one record for every CDR3 protein. Of roughly 700,000 distinct CDR3 sequences listed, around a third are singletons. Here the sequenced sample was cultured PBMCs, taken from culture after CMV antigen stimulation. These receptors came from a human donor in good health (CMV status not recorded). Some clones in this sample may be carry-over from other donors' samples.

The chain carries TRBV19 and TRBJ1-5; 7 bases map to TRBD1. V was clipped by 5 bases and J by 3 bases; unmatched bases: 10. Germline loops: CDR1 LNHDA, CDR2 SQIVND (reference sequence). This CDR3 comprises 16 residues. The DNA for the CDR3 is TGTGCCAGTAGTTCCCGGGACAGCCTGTCCAATCAGCCCCAGCATTTT. Translation: CASSSRDSLSNQPQHF. Together with reference TRBV19 and TRBJ1-5, the CDR3 gives the full variable domain: DGGITQSPKYLFRKEGQNVTLSCEQNLNHDAMYWYRQDPGQGLRLIYYSQIVNDFQKGDIAEGYSVSREKKESFPLTVTSAQKNPTAFYLCASSSRDSLSNQPQHFGDGTRLSIL.

There are a few counts of this clonotype. V is TRBV20-1 and J is TRBJ1-1; D remains unclear. The V gene's germline CDR1 is DFQATT and CDR2 SNEGSKA (reference sequence). Trimming took 1 base from V and 3 from J, leaving 12 bases between them. CDR3 size: 14 residues. The CDR3 protein is CSARVMGSHTEAFF. The CDR3 DNA reads as TGCAGTGCTAGAGTGATGGGGTCCCACACTGAAGCTTTCTTT.

The chain uses TRBV4-1 and TRBJ2-1; 8 bases line up with TRBD2. After removal of 2 bases from V and 1 base from J, the junction contained 7 bases not matched to a gene. CDR1 MGHRA and CDR2 YSYEKL come from the germline V gene. There are 17 residues in the CDR3. The DNA for the CDR3 is TGCGCCAGCAGCCAATCTACACTAGCGGATTCCTACAATGAGCAGTTCTTC. Translated: CASSQSTLADSYNEQFF.

The genes are TRBV7-9 and TRBJ2-7, with D unclear. Germline assignment: CDR1 SEHNR and CDR2 FQNEAQ (reference sequence). CDR3 size: 12 residues. V gave up 7 bases and J gave up 4 bases, with 11 bases separating them. This CDR3 reads CASTPPLYEQYF. In DNA, the CDR3 is TGTGCCAGCACCCCCCCCTTGTACGAGCAGTACTTC. Using reference TRBV7-9 and TRBJ2-7 for the parts outside the CDR3, the full variable domain is DTGVSQNPRHKITKRGQNVTFRCDPISEHNRLYWYRQTLGQGPEFLTYFQNEAQLEKSRLLSDRFSAERPKGSFSTLEIQRTEQGDSAMYLCASTPPLYEQYFGPGTRLTVT.

This clonotype has just a few counts. The V and J genes are TRBV7-2 and TRBJ2-5; 13 bases map to TRBD2. This CDR3 spans 18 amino acids. Losses at the gene ends were 3 bases for V and 5 bases for J; bases not matched to a gene: 12. Germline CDR1 and CDR2: SGHTA and FQGNSA. The CDR3 DNA reads TGTGCCAGCAGCTTCTACCGACTAGCGGGGGGCCTCCTGGAGACCCAGTACTTC. This encodes CASSFYRLAGGLLETQYF.